This T cell receptor beta chain originates from a study of OX40 agonist ivuxolimab in advanced cancers. TCRdb's table, derived via immunoSEQ multiplex PCR, lists solely in-frame clones and lacks some. The sample consists of 90,000 to 120,000 clones, roughly 90% of them appearing once. This CDR3 is 15 amino acids long. The germline V gene encodes CDR1 SGHRS and CDR2 YFSETQ. The V and J ends lost 2 bases and 4 bases respectively, with 15 bases between them. The starting material was CD4+ or CD8+ T cells sorted from blood, obtained in a trial of the OX40 agonist ivuxolimab. The rearrangement links TRBV5-1 to TRBJ1-2, with D perhaps matching TRBD1 (6 bases). This TCR derives from an adult with an advanced solid tumor such as melanoma, head and neck, liver or kidney cancer. DNA for the CDR3: TGCGCCAGCAGCTTCGGACAGTTCCTGGGCTATGGCTACACCTTC. Translating it yields CASSFGQFLGYGYTF.